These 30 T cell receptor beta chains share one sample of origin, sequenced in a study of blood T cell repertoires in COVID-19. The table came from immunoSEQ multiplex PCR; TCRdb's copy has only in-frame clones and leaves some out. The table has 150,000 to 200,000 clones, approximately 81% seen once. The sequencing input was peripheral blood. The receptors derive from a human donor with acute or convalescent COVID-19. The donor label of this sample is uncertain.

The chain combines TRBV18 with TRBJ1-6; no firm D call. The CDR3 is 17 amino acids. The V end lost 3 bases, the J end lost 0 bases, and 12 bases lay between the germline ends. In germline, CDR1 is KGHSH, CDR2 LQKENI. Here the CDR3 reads CASSPLSPRSYNSPLHF. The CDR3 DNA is TGTGCCAGCTCACCCCTTAGCCCGCGCTCCTATAATTCACCCCTCCACTTT.

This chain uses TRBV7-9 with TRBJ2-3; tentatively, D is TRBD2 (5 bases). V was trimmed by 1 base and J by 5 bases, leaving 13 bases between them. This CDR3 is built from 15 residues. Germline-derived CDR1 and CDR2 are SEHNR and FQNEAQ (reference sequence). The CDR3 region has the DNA TGTGCCAGCAGCTTAGGGCTAGCTGGGATAGATACGCAGTATTTT. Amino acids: CASSLGLAGIDTQYF.

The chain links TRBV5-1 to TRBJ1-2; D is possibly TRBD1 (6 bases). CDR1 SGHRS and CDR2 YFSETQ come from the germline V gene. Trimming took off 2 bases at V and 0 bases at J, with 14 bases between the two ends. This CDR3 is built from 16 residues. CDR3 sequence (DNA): TGCGCCAGCAGCTTACCCGGACAGAACACTAACTATGGCTACACCTTC. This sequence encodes CASSLPGQNTNYGYTF. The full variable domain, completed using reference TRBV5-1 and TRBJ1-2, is KAGVTQTPRYLIKTRGQQVTLSCSPISGHRSVSWYQQTPGQGLQFLFEYFSETQRNKGNFPGRFSGRQFSNSRSEMNVSTLELGDSALYLCASSLPGQNTNYGYTFGSGTRLTVV.

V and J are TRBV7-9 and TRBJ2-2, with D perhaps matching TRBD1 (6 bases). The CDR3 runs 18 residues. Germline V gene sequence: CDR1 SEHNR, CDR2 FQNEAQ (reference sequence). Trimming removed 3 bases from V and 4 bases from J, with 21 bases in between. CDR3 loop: CASSFPGGRTASTGELFF. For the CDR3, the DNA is TGTGCCAGCAGCTTTCCCGGAGGAAGGACAGCTAGCACCGGGGAGCTGTTTTTT.

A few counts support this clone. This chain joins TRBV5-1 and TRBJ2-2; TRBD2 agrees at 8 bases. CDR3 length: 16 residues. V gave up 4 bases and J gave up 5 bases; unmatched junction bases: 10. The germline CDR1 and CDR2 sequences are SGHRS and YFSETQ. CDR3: CASSRQRGRETGELFF. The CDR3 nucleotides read TGCGCCAGCAGCCGGCAGCGGGGGCGGGAAACCGGGGAGCTGTTTTTT.

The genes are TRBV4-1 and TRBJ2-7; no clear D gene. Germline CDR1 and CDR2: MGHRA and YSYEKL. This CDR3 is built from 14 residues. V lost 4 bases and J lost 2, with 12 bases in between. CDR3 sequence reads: CASSPEPQTYEQYF. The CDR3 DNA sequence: TGCGCCAGCAGCCCCGAGCCACAGACCTACGAGCAGTACTTC.

This CDR3 is CASSQSPQRYSGNTIYF. The CDR3 coding sequence is TGCGCCAGCAGCCAATCCCCCCAACGCTACTCTGGAAACACCATATATTTT. The genes are TRBV4-1 and TRBJ1-3; D is ambiguous. Germline V gene sequence: CDR1 MGHRA, CDR2 YSYEKL. The CDR3 totals 17 residues. V lost 2 bases, J lost 0 bases, and 14 bases lay in between.

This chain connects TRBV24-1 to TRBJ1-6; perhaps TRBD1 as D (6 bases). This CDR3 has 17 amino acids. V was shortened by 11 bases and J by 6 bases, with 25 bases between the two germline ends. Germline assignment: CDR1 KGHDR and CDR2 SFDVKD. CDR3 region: CASSQQDHRGTNSPLHF. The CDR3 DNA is TGTGCCAGTAGTCAGCAGGATCATAGGGGGACTAATTCACCCCTCCACTTT.

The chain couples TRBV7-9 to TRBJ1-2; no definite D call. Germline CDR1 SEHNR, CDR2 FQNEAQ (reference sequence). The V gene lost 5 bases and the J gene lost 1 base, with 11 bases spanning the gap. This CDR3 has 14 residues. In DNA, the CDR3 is TGTGCCAGCAGCCCAGGCGGGGATAACTATGGCTACACCTTC. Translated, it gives CASSPGGDNYGYTF.

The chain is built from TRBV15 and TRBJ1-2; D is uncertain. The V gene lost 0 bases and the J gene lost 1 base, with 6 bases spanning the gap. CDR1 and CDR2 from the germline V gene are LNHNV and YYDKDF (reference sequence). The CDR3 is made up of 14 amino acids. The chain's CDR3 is CATSRDRFNYGYTF. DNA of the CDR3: TGTGCCACCAGCAGAGACAGATTTAACTATGGCTACACCTTC. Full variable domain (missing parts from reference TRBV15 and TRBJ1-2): DAMVIQNPRYQVTQFGKPVTLSCSQTLNHNVMYWYQQKSSQAPKLLFHYYDKDFNNEADTPDNFQSRRPNTSFCFLDIRSPGLGDTAMYLCATSRDRFNYGYTFGSGTRLTVV.

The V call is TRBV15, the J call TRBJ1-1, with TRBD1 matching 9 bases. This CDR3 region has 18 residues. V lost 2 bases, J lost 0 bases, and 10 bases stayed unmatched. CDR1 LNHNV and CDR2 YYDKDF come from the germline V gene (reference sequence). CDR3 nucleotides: TGTGCCACCAGCAGATTTAAGGGACAGGGATCCATGAACACTGAAGCTTTCTTT. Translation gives CATSRFKGQGSMNTEAFF.

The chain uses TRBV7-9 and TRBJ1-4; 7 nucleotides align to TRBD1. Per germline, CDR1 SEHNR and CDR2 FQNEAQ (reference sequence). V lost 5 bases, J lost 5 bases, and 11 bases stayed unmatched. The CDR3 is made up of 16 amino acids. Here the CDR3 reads CASSRTTGAYNEKLFF. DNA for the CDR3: TGTGCCAGCAGCCGAACCACAGGGGCCTACAATGAAAAACTGTTTTTT.

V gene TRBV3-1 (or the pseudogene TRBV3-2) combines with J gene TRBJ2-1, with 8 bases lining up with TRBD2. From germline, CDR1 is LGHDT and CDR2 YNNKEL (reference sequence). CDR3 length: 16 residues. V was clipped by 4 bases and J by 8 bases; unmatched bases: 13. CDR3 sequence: CASSPRSGGHGDEQFF. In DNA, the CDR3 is TGTGCCAGCAGCCCAAGGAGCGGGGGCCACGGGGATGAGCAGTTCTTC.

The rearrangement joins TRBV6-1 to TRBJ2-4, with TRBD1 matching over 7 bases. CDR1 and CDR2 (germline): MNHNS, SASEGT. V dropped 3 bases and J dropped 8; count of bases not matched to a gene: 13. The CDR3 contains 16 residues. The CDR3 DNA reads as TGTGCCAGCAGTGACTGGACAGGCCGCCGAGGAGACATTCAGTACTTC. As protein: CASSDWTGRRGDIQYF.

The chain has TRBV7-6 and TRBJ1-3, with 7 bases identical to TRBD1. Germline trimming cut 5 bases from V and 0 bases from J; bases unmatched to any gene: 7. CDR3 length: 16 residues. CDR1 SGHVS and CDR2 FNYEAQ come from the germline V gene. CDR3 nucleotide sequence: TGTGCCAGCAGCCCAGGGACAGCCGCCTCTGGAAACACCATATATTTT. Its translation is CASSPGTAASGNTIYF. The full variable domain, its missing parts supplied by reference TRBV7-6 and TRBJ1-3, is GAGVSQSPRYKVTKRGQDVALRCDPISGHVSLYWYRQALGQGPEFLTYFNYEAQQDKSGLPNDRFSAERPEGSISTLTIQRTEQRDSAMYRCASSPGTAASGNTIYFGEGSWLTVV.

As DNA, the CDR3 is TGTGCCAGCAGCTTGGGGATCCACTGGACAGAATTATCCTACGAGCAGTACTTC. Its translation is CASSLGIHWTELSYEQYF. This chain joins TRBV7-2 and TRBJ2-7, with D perhaps matching TRBD1 (6 bases). Germline CDR1 is SGHTA and CDR2 is FQGNSA. V gave up 3 bases and J gave up 1 base, with 22 bases separating them. The CDR3 extends over 18 amino acids.

The CDR3 region has the DNA TGTGCCAGCAGCCGAGGGGGCGCGGATGAAAAACTGTTTTTT. This gives the protein CASSRGGADEKLFF. The rearrangement uses TRBV11-3 and TRBJ1-4; 7 bases align to TRBD1. V gave up 5 bases and J gave up 6 bases; unmatched junction bases: 6. The CDR3 has 14 amino acids. Germline CDR1 and CDR2: SGHNT and YENEEA.

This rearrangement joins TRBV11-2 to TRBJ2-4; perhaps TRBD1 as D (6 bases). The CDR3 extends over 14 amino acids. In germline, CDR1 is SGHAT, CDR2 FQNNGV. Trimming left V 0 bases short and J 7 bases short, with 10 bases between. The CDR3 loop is CASSLDSTGNIQYF. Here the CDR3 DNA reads TGTGCCAGCAGCTTAGATTCCACAGGGAACATTCAGTACTTC.

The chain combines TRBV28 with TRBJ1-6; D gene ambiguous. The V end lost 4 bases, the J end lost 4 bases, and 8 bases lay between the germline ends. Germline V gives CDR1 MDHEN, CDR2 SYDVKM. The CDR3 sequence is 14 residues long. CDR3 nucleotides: TGTGCCAGCAGTTACAGTGGGTATAATTCACCCCTCCACTTT. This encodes CASSYSGYNSPLHF.

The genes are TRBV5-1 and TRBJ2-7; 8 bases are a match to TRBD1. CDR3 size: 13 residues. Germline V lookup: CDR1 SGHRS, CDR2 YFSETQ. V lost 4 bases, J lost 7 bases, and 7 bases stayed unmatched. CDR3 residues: CASSKDRVREQYF. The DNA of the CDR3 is TGCGCCAGCAGCAAGGACAGGGTGAGGGAGCAGTACTTC.

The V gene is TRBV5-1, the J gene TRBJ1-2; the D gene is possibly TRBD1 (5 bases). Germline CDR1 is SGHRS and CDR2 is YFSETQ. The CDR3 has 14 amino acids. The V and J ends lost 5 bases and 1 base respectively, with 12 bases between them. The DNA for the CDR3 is TGCGCCAGCAGTGGCAGGGTAGATAACTATGGCTACACCTTC. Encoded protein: CASSGRVDNYGYTF.

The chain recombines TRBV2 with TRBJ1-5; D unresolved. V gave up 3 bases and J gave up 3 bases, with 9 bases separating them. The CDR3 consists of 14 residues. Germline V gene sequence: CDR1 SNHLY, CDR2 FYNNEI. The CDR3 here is CASSDRFVNQPQHF. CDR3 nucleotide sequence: TGTGCCAGCAGTGACAGGTTTGTCAATCAGCCCCAGCATTTT.

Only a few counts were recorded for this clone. The CDR3 spells CASSLNTAGNSPLHF. CDR3 nucleotide sequence: TGTGCCAGCAGCTTAAACACAGCGGGAAATTCACCCCTCCACTTT. The gene calls are TRBV7-3 and TRBJ1-6; D is ambiguous. The CDR3 loop spans 15 amino acids. Trimming removed 1 base from V and 7 bases from J, with 11 bases in between. The V gene's germline CDR1 is SGHTA and CDR2 FQGTGA.

In DNA, the CDR3 is TGTGCCTGGGCCTTTCACCGAGATCACAATGAGCAGTTCTTC. It is translated as CAWAFHRDHNEQFF. The chain is built from TRBV30 and TRBJ2-1; D ambiguous. The ends were cut back, 5 bases at V and 5 bases at J, with 16 bases in the middle. This CDR3 contains 14 residues. Germline lookup yields CDR1 GTSNPN and CDR2 SVGIG (reference sequence). The full variable domain, rest sourced from reference TRBV30 and TRBJ2-1, is SQTIHQWPATLVQPVGSPLSLECTVEGTSNPNLYWYRQAAGRGLQLLFYSVGIGQISSEVPQNLSASRPQDRQFILSSKKLLLSDSGFYLCAWAFHRDHNEQFFGPGTRLTVL.

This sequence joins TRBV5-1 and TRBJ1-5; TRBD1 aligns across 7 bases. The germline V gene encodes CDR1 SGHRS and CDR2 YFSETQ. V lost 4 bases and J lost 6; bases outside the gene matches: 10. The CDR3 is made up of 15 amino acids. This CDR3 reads CASSLDRAGGQPQHF. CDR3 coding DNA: TGCGCCAGCAGCCTAGACAGGGCCGGGGGTCAGCCCCAGCATTTT.

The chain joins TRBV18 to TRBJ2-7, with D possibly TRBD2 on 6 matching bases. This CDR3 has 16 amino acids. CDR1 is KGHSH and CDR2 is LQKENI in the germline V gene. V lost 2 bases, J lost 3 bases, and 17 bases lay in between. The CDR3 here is CASSPMGSGLHYEQYF. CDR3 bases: TGTGCCAGCTCACCAATGGGTAGCGGCCTACACTACGAGCAGTACTTC. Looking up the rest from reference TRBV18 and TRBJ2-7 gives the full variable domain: NAGVMQNPRHLVRRRGQEARLRCSPMKGHSHVYWYRQLPEEGLKFMVYLQKENIIDESGMPKERFSAEFPKEGPSILRIQQVVRGDSAAYFCASSPMGSGLHYEQYFGPGTRLTVT.

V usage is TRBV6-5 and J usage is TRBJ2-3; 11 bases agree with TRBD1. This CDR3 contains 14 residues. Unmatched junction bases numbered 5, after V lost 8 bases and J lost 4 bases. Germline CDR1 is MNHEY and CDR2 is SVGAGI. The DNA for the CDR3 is TGTGCCAGCGGACAGGGGGCTTGGTCAGATACGCAGTATTTT. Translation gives CASGQGAWSDTQYF.

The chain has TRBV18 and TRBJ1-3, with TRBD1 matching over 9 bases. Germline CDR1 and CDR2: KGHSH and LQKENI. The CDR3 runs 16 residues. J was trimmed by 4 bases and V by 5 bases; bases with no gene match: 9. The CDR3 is CASSFGTGSTGNTIYF. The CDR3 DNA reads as TGTGCCAGCTCATTCGGGACAGGGTCGACAGGAAACACCATATATTTT.

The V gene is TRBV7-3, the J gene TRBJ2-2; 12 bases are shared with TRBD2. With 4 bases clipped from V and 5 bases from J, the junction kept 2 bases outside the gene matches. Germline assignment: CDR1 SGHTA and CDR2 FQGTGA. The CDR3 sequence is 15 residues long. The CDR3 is CASSSTSGRTGELFF. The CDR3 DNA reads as TGTGCCAGCAGCTCGACTAGCGGGAGAACCGGGGAGCTGTTTTTT. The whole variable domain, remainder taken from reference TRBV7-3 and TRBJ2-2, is GAGVSQTPSNKVTEKGKYVELRCDPISGHTALYWYRQSLGQGPEFLIYFQGTGAADDSGLPNDRFFAVRPEGSVSTLKIQRTERGDSAVYLCASSSTSGRTGELFFGEGSRLTVL.

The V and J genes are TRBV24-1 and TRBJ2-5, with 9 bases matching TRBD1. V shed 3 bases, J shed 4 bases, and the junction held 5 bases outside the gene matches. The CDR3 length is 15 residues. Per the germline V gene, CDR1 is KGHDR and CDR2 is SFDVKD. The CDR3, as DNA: TGTGCCACCAGTGATGGGGACAGGGTGGCAGAGACCCAGTACTTC. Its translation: CATSDGDRVAETQYF.